A single sample is the source of the 2 T cell receptor beta chains below, sequenced in a study of blood T cell repertoires in COVID-19. Profiling relied on immunoSEQ multiplex PCR, and the TCRdb table lists in-frame clones only, not all of them. The table lists hundreds of thousands of clones, approximately 88% of them singletons. The sequenced material came from peripheral blood. Every receptor here comes from a woman in her twenties or thirties who had recovered from COVID-19.

V is TRBV11-2 and J is TRBJ2-5; 12 bases line up with TRBD2. This CDR3 comprises 14 residues. Germline V gene lookup returns CDR1 SGHAT and CDR2 FQNNGV. J was trimmed by 2 bases and V by 10 bases; bases with no gene match: 5. The CDR3 protein is CATRLAGGQETQYF. The CDR3 DNA reads TGTGCCACCCGGCTAGCGGGGGGGCAAGAGACCCAGTACTTC.

The CDR3 nucleotides are TGCGCCAGCAGGCCTGATCCAGGGTCCAAGAACTATGGCTACACCTTC. Protein sequence: CASRPDPGSKNYGYTF. V and J are TRBV4-1 and TRBJ1-2, with D possibly being TRBD1 (5 bases). The V end lost 6 bases, the J end lost 2 bases, and 19 bases lay between the germline ends. The CDR3 is 16 amino acids. CDR1 is MGHRA and CDR2 is YSYEKL in the germline V gene.